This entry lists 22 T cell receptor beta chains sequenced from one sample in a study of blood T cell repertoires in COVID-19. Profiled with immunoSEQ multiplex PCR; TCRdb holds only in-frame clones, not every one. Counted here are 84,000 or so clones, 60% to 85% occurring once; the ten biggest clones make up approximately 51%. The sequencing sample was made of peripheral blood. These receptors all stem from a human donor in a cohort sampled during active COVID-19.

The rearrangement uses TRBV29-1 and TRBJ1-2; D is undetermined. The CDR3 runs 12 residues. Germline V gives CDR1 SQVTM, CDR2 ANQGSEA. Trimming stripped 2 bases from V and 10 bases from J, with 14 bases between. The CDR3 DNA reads TGCAGCGTTGAACAGGCCCCCTTTTCCTACACCTTC. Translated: CSVEQAPFSYTF.

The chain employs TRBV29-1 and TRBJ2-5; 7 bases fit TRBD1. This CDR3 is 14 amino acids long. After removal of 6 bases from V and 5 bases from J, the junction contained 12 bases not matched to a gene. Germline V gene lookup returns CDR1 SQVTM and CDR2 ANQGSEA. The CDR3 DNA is TGCAGCGTGGATTTGACAGGGATAGGGGAGACCCAGTACTTC. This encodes CSVDLTGIGETQYF.

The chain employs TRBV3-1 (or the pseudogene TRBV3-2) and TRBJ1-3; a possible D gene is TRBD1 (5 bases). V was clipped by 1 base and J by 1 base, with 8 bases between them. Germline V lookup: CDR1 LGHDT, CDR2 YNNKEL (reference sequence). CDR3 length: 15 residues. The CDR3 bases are TGTGCCAGCAGCCAAGTAAGGGGTTCTGGAAACACCATATATTTT. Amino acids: CASSQVRGSGNTIYF.

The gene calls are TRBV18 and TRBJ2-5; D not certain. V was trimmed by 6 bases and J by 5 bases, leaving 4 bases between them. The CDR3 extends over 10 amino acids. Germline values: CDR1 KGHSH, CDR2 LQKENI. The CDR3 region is CASSSETQYF. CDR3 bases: TGTGCCAGCTCCAGTGAGACCCAGTACTTC.

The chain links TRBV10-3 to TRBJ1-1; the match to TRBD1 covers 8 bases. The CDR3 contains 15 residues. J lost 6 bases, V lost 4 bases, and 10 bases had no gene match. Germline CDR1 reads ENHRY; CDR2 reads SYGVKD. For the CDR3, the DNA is TGTGCCATCAGTGCTAACAGGGGGGGAACGCCTGAAGCTTTCTTT. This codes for CAISANRGGTPEAFF.

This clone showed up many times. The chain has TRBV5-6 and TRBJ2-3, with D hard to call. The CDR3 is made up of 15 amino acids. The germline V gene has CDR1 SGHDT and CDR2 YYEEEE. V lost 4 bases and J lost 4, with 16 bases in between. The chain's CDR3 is CASSGVTFESDTQYF. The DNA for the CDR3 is TGTGCCAGCAGCGGAGTTACATTTGAGTCAGATACGCAGTATTTT.

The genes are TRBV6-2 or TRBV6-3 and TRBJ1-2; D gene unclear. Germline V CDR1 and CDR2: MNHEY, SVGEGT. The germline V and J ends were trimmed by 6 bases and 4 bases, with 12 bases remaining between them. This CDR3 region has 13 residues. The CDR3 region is CASSPDPVYGYTF. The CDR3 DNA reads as TGTGCCAGCAGCCCAGATCCGGTCTATGGCTACACCTTC.

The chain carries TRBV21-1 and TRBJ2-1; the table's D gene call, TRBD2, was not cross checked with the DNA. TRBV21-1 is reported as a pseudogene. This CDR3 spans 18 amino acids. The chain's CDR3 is CASSKVRGGHLSYNEQFF. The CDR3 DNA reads TGTGCCAGCAGCAAAGTGCGGGGAGGCCACCTCTCCTACAATGAGCAGTTCTTC.

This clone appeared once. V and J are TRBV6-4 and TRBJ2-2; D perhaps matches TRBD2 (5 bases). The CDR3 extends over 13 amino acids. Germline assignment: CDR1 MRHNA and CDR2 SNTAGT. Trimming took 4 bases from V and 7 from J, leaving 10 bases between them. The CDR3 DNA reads TGTGCCAGCAGTGCTGGGAGAAACGGGGAGCTGTTTTTT. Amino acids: CASSAGRNGELFF.

In DNA, the CDR3 is TGTGCCAGCAGCCCCGGACAGGGGAACTATGGCTACACCTTC. This sequence encodes CASSPGQGNYGYTF. The gene calls are TRBV7-2 and TRBJ1-2; 9 positions match TRBD1. The CDR3 sequence is 14 residues long. Looked up from germline, CDR1 is SGHTA and CDR2 is FQGNSA. V dropped 5 bases and J dropped 2; count of bases not matched to a gene: 3.

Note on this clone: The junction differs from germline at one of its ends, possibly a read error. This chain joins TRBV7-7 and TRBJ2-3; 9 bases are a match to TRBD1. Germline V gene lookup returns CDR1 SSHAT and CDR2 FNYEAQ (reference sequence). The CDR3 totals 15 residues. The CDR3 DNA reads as TGTGCTAGCAGCCCCGGGACAGGGAGATCAGATACGCAGTATTTT. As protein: CASSPGTGRSDTQYF.

The CDR3 DNA sequence: TGTGCCACCCGAAGAGCGGGTGCCGGGGAGCTGTTTTTT. As protein: CATRRAGAGELFF. The J gene is TRBJ2-2, the V gene TRBV7-9; D is possibly TRBD2 (6 bases). Germline CDR1 is SEHNR and CDR2 is FQNEAQ (reference sequence). The CDR3 is 13 amino acids. V was cut by 10 bases and J by 6 bases, with 15 bases left in between.

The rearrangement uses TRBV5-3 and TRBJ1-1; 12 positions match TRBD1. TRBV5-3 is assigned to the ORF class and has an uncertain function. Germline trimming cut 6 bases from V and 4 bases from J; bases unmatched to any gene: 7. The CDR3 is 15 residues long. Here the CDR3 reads CARNRDRGLGTEAFF. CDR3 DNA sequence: TGTGCCAGAAACCGGGACAGGGGGCTCGGCACTGAAGCTTTCTTT.

CDR3 DNA: TGCAGCGTTTGCCCCCGGGGGGAGGAAGAGACCCAGTACTTC. This translates into CSVCPRGEEETQYF. The chain has TRBV29-1 and TRBJ2-5, with 7 bases aligning to TRBD2. CDR3 size: 14 residues. CDR1 is SQVTM and CDR2 is ANQGSEA in the germline V gene. J was trimmed by 3 bases and V by 5 bases; bases with no gene match: 9.

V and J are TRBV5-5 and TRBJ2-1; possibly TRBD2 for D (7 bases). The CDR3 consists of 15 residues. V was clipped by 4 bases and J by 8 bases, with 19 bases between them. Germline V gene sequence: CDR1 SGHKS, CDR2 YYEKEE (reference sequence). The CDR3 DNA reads TGTGCCAGCAGCCCCATAAGGGGGGGAAAGGATGAGCAGTTCTTC. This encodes CASSPIRGGKDEQFF.

The CDR3 coding sequence is TGTGCCAGCAGCCTAGGGAGTGCTAATGAAAAACTGTTTTTT. Its translation is CASSLGSANEKLFF. The chain joins TRBV5-8 to TRBJ1-4; D remains unclear. Between the trimmed V and J ends, which lost 4 bases and 3 bases, there was a span of 10 bases. Germline V gene lookup returns CDR1 SGHTS and CDR2 YDEGEE. The CDR3 is made up of 14 amino acids.

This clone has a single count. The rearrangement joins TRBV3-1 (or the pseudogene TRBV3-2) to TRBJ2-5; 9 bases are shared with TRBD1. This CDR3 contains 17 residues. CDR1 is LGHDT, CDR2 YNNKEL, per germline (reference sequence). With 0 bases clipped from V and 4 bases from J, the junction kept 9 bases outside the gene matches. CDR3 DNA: TGTGCCAGCAGCCAAGACCCGGGACAGGGTAGATCAGAGACCCAGTACTTC. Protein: CASSQDPGQGRSETQYF.

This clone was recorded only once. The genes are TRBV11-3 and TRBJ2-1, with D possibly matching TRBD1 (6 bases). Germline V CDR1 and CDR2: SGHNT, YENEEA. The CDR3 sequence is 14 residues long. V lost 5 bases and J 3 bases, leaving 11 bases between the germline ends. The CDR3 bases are TGTGCCAGCAGCCACTACAGGGACTACAATGAGCAGTTCTTC. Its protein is CASSHYRDYNEQFF.

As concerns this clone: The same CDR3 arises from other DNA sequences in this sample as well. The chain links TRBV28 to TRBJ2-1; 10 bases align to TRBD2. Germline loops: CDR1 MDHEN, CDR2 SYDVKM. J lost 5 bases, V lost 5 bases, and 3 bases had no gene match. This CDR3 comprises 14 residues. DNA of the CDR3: TGTGCCAGCAGTCGGACTAGCGGACACAATGAGCAGTTCTTC. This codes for CASSRTSGHNEQFF.

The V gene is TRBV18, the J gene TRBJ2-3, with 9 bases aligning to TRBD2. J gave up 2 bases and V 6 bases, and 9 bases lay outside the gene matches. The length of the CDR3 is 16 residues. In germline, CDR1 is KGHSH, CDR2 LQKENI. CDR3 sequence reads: CASSPTSGDVTDTQYF. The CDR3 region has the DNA TGTGCCAGCTCCCCGACTAGCGGAGATGTCACAGATACGCAGTATTTT. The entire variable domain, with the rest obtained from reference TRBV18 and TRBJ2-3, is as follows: NAGVMQNPRHLVRRRGQEARLRCSPMKGHSHVYWYRQLPEEGLKFMVYLQKENIIDESGMPKERFSAEFPKEGPSILRIQQVVRGDSAAYFCASSPTSGDVTDTQYFGPGTRLTVL.

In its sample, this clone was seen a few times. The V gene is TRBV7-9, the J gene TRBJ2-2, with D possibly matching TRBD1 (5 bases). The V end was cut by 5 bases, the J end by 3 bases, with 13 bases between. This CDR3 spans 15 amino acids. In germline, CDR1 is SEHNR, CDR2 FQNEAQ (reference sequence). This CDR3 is CASSPRDIDTGELFF. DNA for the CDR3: TGTGCCAGCAGCCCCAGGGATATTGACACCGGGGAGCTGTTTTTT.

The CDR3 protein is CASSLRGRSPLHF. Written as DNA, the CDR3 is TGTGCCAGCAGTTTAAGAGGCCGTTCACCCCTCCACTTT. The genes are TRBV12-3 or TRBV12-4 and TRBJ1-6; D remains unclear. Between the trimmed V and J ends, which lost 2 bases and 9 bases, there was a span of 8 bases. The CDR3 extends over 13 amino acids.